The 7 T cell receptor beta chains given below trace back to one sample, sequenced in a study of T cells in Graves' hyperthyroidism and ophthalmopathy. Researchers amplified the TCR beta CDR3 regions from RNA transcripts. HTBI primers drove first-round RT-PCR of the TCR CDR3. TCRdb used MiXCR to reprocess the multiplex PCR reads, holding one entry per CDR3 protein. This sample has a few hundred thousand distinct CDR3 sequences, with roughly 14% found just once. The specimen sequenced was blood. The receptor set was obtained from a woman in her twenties or thirties with Graves' hyperthyroidism that later progressed to Graves' ophthalmopathy.

This clonotype was counted many times. The J gene is TRBJ2-7, the V gene TRBV27; 12 positions match TRBD2. The CDR3 totals 15 residues. J lost 6 bases, V lost 4 bases, and 7 bases had no gene match. CDR1 is MNHEY and CDR2 is SMNVEV in the germline V gene (reference sequence). The CDR3 nucleotides read TGTGCCAGCAGTTCACGACTAGCGGGAGTCAGCGAGCAGTACTTC. Encoded protein: CASSSRLAGVSEQYF.

This clonotype showed up just a few times. A junction boundary mismatches the germline segment, possibly from a read error. This chain connects TRBV12-5 to TRBJ2-7; D remains unclear. This CDR3 has 13 amino acids. Germline CDR1 LGHNT, CDR2 FRNRAP. CDR3 sequence reads: CASGSHFDAEQYF. The CDR3 DNA follows: TGTGCTAGTGGCTCCCACTTTGATGCCGAGCAATACTTC.

This clonotype was seen at least ten times. The gene calls are TRBV6-1 and TRBJ2-7, with 7 bases that match TRBD1. V lost 4 bases, J lost 4 bases, and 7 bases stayed unmatched. CDR1 is MNHNS, CDR2 SASEGT, per germline. CDR3 size: 14 residues. This chain's CDR3 is CASSAEGQLYEQYF. CDR3 DNA: TGTGCCAGCAGTGCAGAGGGACAGTTATACGAGCAGTACTTC.

This chain uses TRBV11-1 with TRBJ2-7; TRBD2 aligns across 12 bases. This CDR3 spans 15 amino acids. The germline V gene has CDR1 SGHAT and CDR2 FQDESV (reference sequence). Trimming took 5 bases from V and 4 from J; bases not matched to a gene: 6. The CDR3 spells CASSKTSGGQYEQYF. Here the CDR3 DNA reads TGTGCCAGCAGCAAGACTAGCGGGGGCCAATACGAGCAGTACTTC.

This clonotype was counted only a few times. The chain recombines TRBV5-4 with TRBJ1-2, with D uncertain. The germline V gene has CDR1 SGHNT and CDR2 YYREEE (reference sequence). The CDR3 has 15 residues. The V end lost 0 bases, the J end lost 6 bases, and 15 bases lay between the germline ends. In nucleotides, the CDR3 is TGTGCCAGCAGCTTGGGGGGTGGGTCTGAGAATGGCTACACCTTC. Its translation is CASSLGGGSENGYTF.

This clonotype was recorded many times. V is TRBV7-3 and J is TRBJ2-2; 13 bases are a match to TRBD2. With 5 bases clipped from V and 0 bases from J, the junction kept 12 bases outside the gene matches. There are 20 residues in the CDR3. Germline V gene sequence: CDR1 SGHTA, CDR2 FQGTGA. CDR3 amino acids: CASSTTPGLAGVPNTGELFF. The CDR3, as DNA: TGTGCCAGCAGCACAACCCCTGGACTAGCGGGAGTCCCGAACACCGGGGAGCTGTTTTTT. Full variable domain (remainder filled in from reference TRBV7-3 and TRBJ2-2): GAGVSQTPSNKVTEKGKYVELRCDPISGHTALYWYRQSLGQGPEFLIYFQGTGAADDSGLPNDRFFAVRPEGSVSTLKIQRTERGDSAVYLCASSTTPGLAGVPNTGELFFGEGSRLTVL.

This clonotype was counted many times. The J gene is TRBJ2-1, the V gene TRBV19; 9 nucleotides match TRBD2. This CDR3 is built from 18 residues. Trimming removed 3 bases from V and 5 bases from J; junction bases left unmatched: 14. The germline V gene has CDR1 LNHDA and CDR2 SQIVND (reference sequence). CDR3 sequence (DNA): TGTGCCAGTAGTATTGGCGGGAGGGTATTTTGGTCCCACAATGAGCAGTTCTTC. Its protein is CASSIGGRVFWSHNEQFF.